A selection of T cell receptor beta chains follows, all from one sample in a study of technical replicates of blood from several donors. Produced via immunoSEQ multiplex PCR; TCRdb's table is partial and in-frame only. The repertoire has approximately 70,000 clones, 91% of them found once; the top ten carry more than 0.35%. Sequencing was performed on T cells isolated from PBMCs. The origin of the receptors is a human donor in good health. Some clones in this sample may be carry-over from other donors' samples. Both conserved end residues are part of each CDR3. A D gene is named only where the DNA matches it firmly. Only some rows state a clone size, as once, few, many or a class for expanded clones.

D gene	clone size	J gene	V gene	CDR3 protein	CDR3 DNA
NA	once	TRBJ1-4	TRBV18	CASSQGQERNEKLFF	TGTGCCAGCTCACAGGGGCAGGAGAGAAATGAAAAACTGTTTTTT
TRBD1	NA	TRBJ2-1	TRBV5-1	CASSLTGDDNEQFF	TGCGCCAGCAGCTTGACAGGGGATGACAATGAGCAGTTCTTC
NA	NA	TRBJ2-7	TRBV7-9	CASSSNSDKPSYEQYF	TGTGCCAGCAGCTCTAATTCGGACAAGCCCTCCTACGAGCAGTACTTC
TRBD2	NA	TRBJ2-7	TRBV10-3	CAISGTSYEQYF	TGTGCCATCAGTGGGACTAGTTACGAGCAGTACTTC
TRBD1	NA	TRBJ1-4	TRBV7-3	CASSPSGGQVNEKLFF	TGTGCCAGCAGCCCATCTGGAGGACAGGTTAATGAAAAACTGTTTTTT
NA	NA	TRBJ2-7	TRBV30	CAWGDRFGYEQYF	TGTGCCTGGGGCGACAGGTTTGGCTACGAGCAGTACTTC
TRBD2	once	TRBJ2-1	TRBV11-2	CASSLVGGGYNEQFF	TGTGCCAGCAGCTTAGTCGGCGGGGGGTACAATGAGCAGTTCTTC
TRBD1	NA	TRBJ1-6	TRBV4-2	CASSQEPQGPKGWSPLHF	TGTGCCAGCAGCCAAGAACCACAGGGGCCCAAGGGGTGGTCACCCCTCCACTTT
NA	NA	TRBJ2-1	TRBV5-4	CASSFAGGVSYNEQFF	TGTGCCAGCAGCTTTGCCGGCGGGGTCTCTTACAATGAGCAGTTCTTC
TRBD1	NA	TRBJ1-1	TRBV5-1	CASSFFRGEITEAFF	TGCGCCAGCAGCTTCTTCAGGGGGGAGATCACTGAAGCTTTCTTT
NA	once	TRBJ2-1	TRBV9	CASSGGLNEQFF	TGTGCCAGCAGCGGGGGACTTAATGAGCAGTTCTTC
NA	NA	TRBJ1-1	TRBV30	CAWSVHWNTEAFF	TGTGCCTGGAGTGTACATTGGAACACTGAAGCTTTCTTT
NA	NA	TRBJ1-1	TRBV20-1	CSARAGTEAFF	TGCAGTGCTAGGGCGGGCACTGAAGCTTTCTTT
TRBD1	few	TRBJ1-1	TRBV6-4	CASSPGGSLSLNTEAFF	TGTGCCAGCAGTCCAGGGGGGAGCCTGTCCCTGAACACTGAAGCTTTCTTT
NA	NA	TRBJ1-6	TRBV19	CASSPARVHYNSPLHF	TGTGCCAGTAGCCCCGCCCGGGTCCACTATAATTCACCCCTCCACTTT
NA	few	TRBJ2-3	TRBV6-5	CASRSQWDTQYF	TGTGCCAGCAGATCCCAGTGGGATACGCAGTATTTT
NA	once	TRBJ1-1	TRBV19	CASSSIDLTRGTEAFF	TGTGCCAGTAGTTCGATCGACCTCACACGGGGCACTGAAGCTTTCTTT
NA	NA	TRBJ2-3	TRBV7-9	CASTGRLDTQYF	TGTGCCAGCACCGGGAGATTGGATACGCAGTATTTT
NA	NA	TRBJ2-3	TRBV7-3	CASSFEGVTDTQYF	TGTGCCAGCAGCTTTGAGGGGGTCACAGATACGCAGTATTTT
TRBD1	NA	TRBJ1-3	TRBV7-8	CASSYRGTGNTIYF	TGTGCCAGCAGCTACAGGGGTACTGGAAACACCATATATTTT
TRBD1	NA	TRBJ1-3	TRBV5-4	CASSLARDRGNTIYF	TGTGCCAGCAGCTTGGCAAGGGACAGGGGGAACACCATATATTTT
NA	NA	TRBJ1-5	TRBV4-1	CASSQETPRVGQPQHF	TGCGCCAGCAGCCAAGAGACCCCTCGCGTGGGCCAGCCCCAGCATTTT
NA	NA	TRBJ1-1	TRBV2	CASRWTLNTEAFF	TGTGCCAGCAGGTGGACACTGAACACTGAAGCTTTCTTT
NA	NA	TRBJ2-7	TRBV25-1	CASSEFEGMTSFYEQYF	TGTGCCAGCAGTGAATTCGAGGGGATGACTAGTTTCTACGAGCAGTACTTC
TRBD2	once	TRBJ2-1	TRBV9	CASSGRSGGVNEQFF	TGTGCCAGCAGCGGAAGAAGCGGGGGGGTTAATGAGCAGTTCTTC
TRBD2	NA	TRBJ2-5	TRBV6-1	CASSEPLAGGETQYF	TGTGCCAGCAGTGAACCCTTAGCGGGTGGGGAGACCCAGTACTTC
TRBD2	NA	TRBJ2-5	TRBV4-1	CASSQGYTSGFQETQYF	TGCGCCAGCAGCCAAGGGTATACTAGCGGTTTCCAAGAGACCCAGTACTTC
NA	NA	TRBJ2-1	TRBV6-5	CASRANDEQFF	TGTGCCAGCAGGGCAAATGATGAGCAGTTCTTC
TRBD2	NA	TRBJ2-5	TRBV19	CASTYSEGTSGVETQYF	TGTGCCAGTACCTACTCAGAGGGGACTAGCGGGGTAGAGACCCAGTACTTC
NA	NA	TRBJ1-1	TRBV29-1	CSVGRYGSTEAFF	TGCAGCGTTGGGAGATACGGGAGCACTGAAGCTTTCTTT
NA	NA	TRBJ1-5	TRBV2	CASKFSEKQPQHF	TGTGCCAGCAAATTTTCAGAAAAGCAGCCCCAGCATTTT
TRBD1	NA	TRBJ1-4	TRBV11-3	CASSRTGDNEKLFF	TGTGCCAGCAGCCGGACAGGGGATAACGAAAAACTGTTTTTT
TRBD1	NA	TRBJ1-2	TRBV6-5	CASFSGTDLYGYTF	TGTGCCAGCTTTTCCGGGACAGATTTGTATGGCTACACCTTC
NA	NA	TRBJ1-4	TRBV6-1	CASSQSTARLEKLFF	TGTGCCAGCAGTCAATCGACAGCACGCCTCGAAAAACTGTTTTTT
NA	NA	TRBJ1-4	TRBV18	CARNSVINEKLFF	TGTGCCAGAAATTCGGTCATTAATGAAAAACTGTTTTTT
NA	once	TRBJ2-5	TRBV28	CASSFLALPMPTKTQYF	TGTGCCAGCAGTTTTCTGGCTCTTCCCATGCCCACAAAGACCCAGTACTTC